The clone carrying this T cell receptor (beta chain) was picked up one time. Its antigen is not known. This specimen belongs to a study of cytomegalovirus exposure and HLA in healthy donors. Overall study results and limits: Productive status was seen about 87% or about 30% of the time for most TCR beta V segments in an earlier analysis. As was reported, the HLA-A and HLA-B alleles of most subjects were accurately predicted from TCR beta sequences.

Researchers ran the PCR with 60 Vbeta and 13 Jbeta primers. Sequencing was performed with immunoSEQ multiplex PCR; in TCRdb, only in-frame clones are kept and a portion is missing. Seen here are about 160,000 clones, around 75% observed once, and the top ten hold 3.5%. The TCR was taken from a human donor in good health. The sample taken for sequencing was PBMCs.

The CDR3 reads CAWTPRRLAGGKYEQYF. In DNA form, the CDR3 reads TGTGCCTGGACCCCCCGCCGGCTAGCGGGGGGTAAATACGAGCAGTACTTC. The chain has TRBV30 and TRBJ2-5; 11 bases are a match to TRBD2. The DNA matches TRBJ2-7 better at its end, which makes the J call doubtful. Germline V gene sequence: CDR1 GTSNPN, CDR2 SVGIG (reference sequence). The CDR3 totals 17 residues.